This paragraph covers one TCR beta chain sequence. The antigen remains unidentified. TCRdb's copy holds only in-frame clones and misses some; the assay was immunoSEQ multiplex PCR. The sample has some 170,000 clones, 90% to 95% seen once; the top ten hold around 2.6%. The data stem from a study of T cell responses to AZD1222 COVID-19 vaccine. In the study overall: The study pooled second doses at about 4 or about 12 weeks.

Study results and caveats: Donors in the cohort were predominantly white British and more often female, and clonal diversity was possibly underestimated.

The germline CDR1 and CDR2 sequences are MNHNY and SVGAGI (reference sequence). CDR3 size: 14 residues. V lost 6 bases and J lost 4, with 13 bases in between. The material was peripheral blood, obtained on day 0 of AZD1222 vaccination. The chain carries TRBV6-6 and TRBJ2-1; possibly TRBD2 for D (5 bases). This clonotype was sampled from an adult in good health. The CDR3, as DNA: TGTGCCAGCAGGAAACTAGAAGGGTACAATGAGCAGTTCTTC. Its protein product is CASRKLEGYNEQFF.